This note documents a single T cell receptor beta chain sequence. Measured with immunoSEQ multiplex PCR; TCRdb has only the in-frame clones, and not every one. The data hold about 480,000 clones, with around nine tenths observed a single time. Germline CDR1 is SNHLY and CDR2 is FYNNEI. V lost 8 bases and J lost 5, with 9 bases in between. This CDR3 is built from 12 residues. The data stem from a study of blood T cell repertoires in COVID-19. The V and J genes are TRBV2 and TRBJ1-4; D is undetermined. Sequencing was carried out using PBMCs or T cells enriched from blood (not recorded which). This receptor was obtained from a woman aged 40-49 years who had recovered from COVID-19. The CDR3 here is CASGLQNEKLFF. Written as DNA, the CDR3 is TGTGCCAGCGGGCTCCAGAATGAAAAACTGTTTTTT.